This entry lists 21 T cell receptor beta chains sequenced from one sample in a study of blood T cell repertoires in COVID-19. Sequencing used immunoSEQ multiplex PCR; TCRdb keeps in-frame clones, though not all of them. The data hold about 290,000 clones, with just under 85% observed a single time. Sequencing input: peripheral blood. The receptors shown here come from a woman aged 45-59 years with active or convalescent COVID-19.

The genes are TRBV5-1 and TRBJ2-1, with 11 bases that match TRBD2. Germline CDR1 SGHRS, CDR2 YFSETQ. Unmatched junction bases numbered 5, after V lost 5 bases and J lost 4 bases. CDR3 length equals 15 residues. CDR3 DNA: TGCGCCAGCAGTCGGGGACTAGCGGAATACAATGAGCAGTTCTTC. Its translation is CASSRGLAEYNEQFF.

The rearrangement joins TRBV3-1 (or the pseudogene TRBV3-2) to TRBJ1-2; 8 bases line up with TRBD1. V dropped 3 bases and J dropped 3; count of bases not matched to a gene: 6. Germline V gives CDR1 LGHDT, CDR2 YNNKEL (reference sequence). The CDR3 extends over 15 amino acids. CDR3 in DNA: TGTGCCAGCAGCCAGCAGGACAGGGAGGACTATGGCTACACCTTC. Amino acid sequence: CASSQQDREDYGYTF.

The chain is built from TRBV2 and TRBJ2-7; 7 nucleotides align to TRBD1. The CDR3 length is 14 residues. Germline CDR1 is SNHLY and CDR2 is FYNNEI. V lost 7 bases to trimming and J lost 2 bases; unmatched junction nucleotides: 8. The DNA of the CDR3 is TGTGCCAGCATCCAACAGGGGAGCGCCTACGAGCAGTACTTC. It is translated as CASIQQGSAYEQYF.

This clone was found once. The CDR3, as DNA: TGTGCCAGCAGCCAACTACAGGGTGGGGCTGAAGCTTTCTTT. As protein: CASSQLQGGAEAFF. This sequence joins TRBV14 and TRBJ1-1, with D maybe TRBD1 (6 bases). The V end was cut by 2 bases, the J end by 6 bases, with 13 bases between. The germline CDR1 and CDR2 sequences are SGHDN and FVKESK. The CDR3 is made up of 14 amino acids. Variable domain in full (rest from reference TRBV14 and TRBJ1-1): EAGVTQFPSHSVIEKGQTVTLRCDPISGHDNLYWYRRVMGKEIKFLLHFVKESKQDESGMPNNRFLAERTGGTYSTLKVQPAELEDSGVYFCASSQLQGGAEAFFGQGTRLTVV.

The rearrangement uses TRBV13 and TRBJ2-5; 16 positions agree with TRBD2. CDR3 size: 20 residues. V trimming: 5 bases; J trimming: 5 bases; junction bases outside the gene matches: 17. CDR1 and CDR2 (germline): PRHDT, FYEKMQ (reference sequence). CDR3 sequence: CASSKFGTSGRAKRGETQYF. Written as DNA, the CDR3 is TGTGCCAGCAGCAAATTCGGGACTAGCGGGAGGGCCAAAAGGGGGGAGACCCAGTACTTC.

V gene TRBV7-6 combines with J gene TRBJ2-1; 8 bases are shared with TRBD1. V shed 5 bases, J shed 2 bases, and the junction held 5 bases outside the gene matches. Germline V CDR1 and CDR2: SGHVS, FNYEAQ. This CDR3 is built from 15 residues. This CDR3 reads CASSTRQGPYNEQFF. The CDR3 DNA is TGTGCCAGCAGCACCCGACAGGGGCCCTACAATGAGCAGTTCTTC.

This clone has just one count. The chain recombines TRBV27 with TRBJ2-7; 8 positions match TRBD1. With V trimmed by 8 bases and J by 4 bases, 10 bases remained unmatched. The CDR3 length is 14 residues. The germline CDR1 and CDR2 sequences are MNHEY and SMNVEV (reference sequence). The CDR3 loop is CASRLQGASYEQYF. CDR3 DNA: TGTGCCAGCCGCCTCCAGGGGGCATCGTACGAGCAGTACTTC.

The chain recombines TRBV3-1 (or the pseudogene TRBV3-2) with TRBJ1-2; D may be TRBD1 (6 bases). The CDR3 covers 14 residues. Trimming pared 1 base from V and 7 bases from J, leaving 13 bases between. Germline loops: CDR1 LGHDT, CDR2 YNNKEL (reference sequence). The CDR3 coding sequence is TGTGCCAGCAGCCAAGTTACAGGGACGGTTGGCTACACCTTC. Protein product: CASSQVTGTVGYTF.

The V and J genes are TRBV5-6 and TRBJ1-6; D call uncertain. Germline values: CDR1 SGHDT, CDR2 YYEEEE. Trimming cost V 4 bases and J 4 bases, with 12 bases left between them. This CDR3 is built from 15 residues. The CDR3 DNA is TGTGCCAGCAGCCCGAGCCTTGGTTATAATTCACCCCTCCACTTT. It is translated as CASSPSLGYNSPLHF.

This chain uses TRBV27 with TRBJ1-6; D ambiguous. This CDR3 contains 15 residues. V was cut by 6 bases and J by 2 bases, with 11 bases left in between. Germline assignment: CDR1 MNHEY and CDR2 SMNVEV (reference sequence). The CDR3 region has the DNA TGTGCCAGCAGAGCCCAAGGAGCCTATAATTCACCCCTCCACTTT. Its protein is CASRAQGAYNSPLHF.

This clone was seen once. The gene calls are TRBV19 and TRBJ2-7; TRBD1 matches 7 bases. From germline, CDR1 is LNHDA and CDR2 SQIVND (reference sequence). The CDR3 loop spans 14 amino acids. V dropped 3 bases and J dropped 3; count of bases not matched to a gene: 5. The CDR3 loop reads CASSMGAGGYEQYF. The CDR3 coding sequence is TGTGCCAGTAGTATGGGGGCAGGGGGCTACGAGCAGTACTTC.

This chain joins TRBV27 and TRBJ2-1; TRBD2 is a possible D gene (5 bases). Per germline, CDR1 MNHEY and CDR2 SMNVEV (reference sequence). Trimming shortened V by 0 bases and J by 0 bases, and 12 bases separated the two germline ends. This CDR3 contains 17 residues. This CDR3 is CASSLSPAESSYNEQFF. Here the CDR3 DNA reads TGTGCCAGCAGTTTATCACCAGCGGAAAGCTCCTACAATGAGCAGTTCTTC.

The sample holds a few counts of this clone. This chain links TRBV5-4 with TRBJ2-1; 7 bases are a match to TRBD1. Germline loops: CDR1 SGHNT, CDR2 YYREEE (reference sequence). The length of the CDR3 is 15 residues. V shed 0 bases and J 0 bases; nucleotides not matched to a gene: 0. CDR3 nucleotide sequence: TGTGCCAGCAGCTTGGACAGGGGCTCCTACAATGAGCAGTTCTTC. It yields the protein CASSLDRGSYNEQFF.

The table lists this clone with a few counts. The chain carries TRBV19 and TRBJ1-3; D is ambiguous. The CDR3 is 14 residues long. The germline V gene encodes CDR1 LNHDA and CDR2 SQIVND (reference sequence). Deletions cut 5 bases from V and 0 bases from J, with 8 bases between. The chain's CDR3 is CASSLGVSGNTIYF. The DNA of the CDR3 is TGTGCCAGTAGTCTAGGAGTCTCTGGAAACACCATATATTTT.

The chain carries TRBV5-6 and TRBJ2-2, with 10 bases that match TRBD2. CDR3 length: 16 residues. Germline CDR1 SGHDT, CDR2 YYEEEE. V dropped 2 bases and J dropped 3; count of bases not matched to a gene: 4. The CDR3 is CASSFLTSGYTGELFF. CDR3 bases: TGTGCCAGCAGCTTCTTGACTAGCGGGTACACCGGGGAGCTGTTTTTT. Variable domain in full (rest from reference TRBV5-6 and TRBJ2-2): DAGVTQSPTHLIKTRGQQVTLRCSPKSGHDTVSWYQQALGQGPQFIFQYYEEEERQRGNFPDRFSGHQFPNYSSELNVNALLLGDSALYLCASSFLTSGYTGELFFGEGSRLTVL.

This chain connects TRBV23-1 to TRBJ2-7; TRBD1 aligns across 8 bases. TRBV23-1 qualifies as an ORF whose function is uncertain. This CDR3 region has 13 residues. V lost 6 bases and J lost 3; bases outside the gene matches: 4. The CDR3: CASSRGQGYEQYF. The CDR3 bases are TGCGCCAGCAGCCGTGGACAGGGCTACGAGCAGTACTTC.

The chain carries TRBV5-4 and TRBJ1-2, with D hard to call. Per germline, CDR1 SGHNT and CDR2 YYREEE (reference sequence). V was shortened by 0 bases and J by 7 bases, with 13 bases between the two germline ends. The CDR3 has 14 amino acids. The CDR3 DNA reads TGTGCCAGCAGCTTGGCCCTGGATCGGAGTGGCTACACCTTC. Protein product: CASSLALDRSGYTF.

The rearrangement uses TRBV5-1 and TRBJ2-4; the match to TRBD2 covers 8 bases. The CDR3 spans 15 residues. With V trimmed by 0 bases and J by 5 bases, 4 bases remained unmatched. CDR1 SGHRS and CDR2 YFSETQ come from the germline V gene. The CDR3 sequence is CASSLEPGLENIQYF. CDR3 nucleotides: TGCGCCAGCAGCTTGGAGCCGGGACTAGAAAACATTCAGTACTTC.

The chain combines TRBV2 with TRBJ1-5, with D unclear. Germline assignment: CDR1 SNHLY and CDR2 FYNNEI. CDR3 length: 13 amino acids. The V and J ends lost 6 bases and 9 bases respectively, with 15 bases between them. This CDR3 reads CASSEAQPGPQHF. CDR3 DNA sequence: TGTGCCAGCAGCGAGGCCCAGCCGGGGCCCCAGCATTTT. Supplemented by reference TRBV2 and TRBJ1-5, the full variable domain reads EPEVTQTPSHQVTQMGQEVILRCVPISNHLYFYWYRQILGQKVEFLVSFYNNEISEKSEIFDDQFSVERPDGSNFTLKIRSTKLEDSAMYFCASSEAQPGPQHFGDGTRLSIL.

The rearrangement joins TRBV13 to TRBJ1-3; a possible D gene is TRBD1 (6 bases). CDR1 is PRHDT and CDR2 is FYEKMQ in the germline V gene (reference sequence). This CDR3 spans 15 amino acids. V lost 2 bases, J lost 0 bases, and 8 bases lay in between. CDR3 in amino acids: CASSLPGASGNTIYF. CDR3 sequence (DNA): TGTGCCAGCAGCTTACCAGGGGCCTCTGGAAACACCATATATTTT.

The J gene is TRBJ1-1, the V gene TRBV16; 7 bases match TRBD1. Looked up from germline, CDR1 is KGHSY and CDR2 is FQNENV. This CDR3 is 16 amino acids long. The junction had 11 bases not matched to a gene; V was cut back by 4 bases and J by 3 bases. CDR3: CASSLRWRDRHTEAFF. CDR3 DNA sequence: TGTGCCAGCAGCCTTCGATGGCGGGACAGACACACTGAAGCTTTCTTT.